Below, 18 T cell receptor beta chains from the same sample are listed, as sequenced in a study of control samples from healthy donors and cancer patients. Sequenced by immunoSEQ multiplex PCR; TCRdb stores in-frame clones only, minus some. The sample lists about 220,000 clones, around 94% occurring once. The sample taken for sequencing was blood. All receptors derive from a man between 45 and 60 years old in good health.

This chain uses TRBV28 with TRBJ1-5; 8 nucleotides align to TRBD1. This CDR3 region has 12 residues. The germline CDR1 and CDR2 sequences are MDHEN and SYDVKM. Trimming took 9 bases from V and 6 from J; bases not matched to a gene: 4. The CDR3 DNA reads as TGTGCCAGTAGGACAGGGCCTCAGCCCCAGCATTTT. It is translated as CASRTGPQPQHF. The full variable domain, rest sourced from reference TRBV28 and TRBJ1-5, is DVKVTQSSRYLVKRTGEKVFLECVQDMDHENMFWYRQDPGLGLRLIYFSYDVKMKEKGDIPEGYSVSREKKERFSLILESASTNQTSMYLCASRTGPQPQHFGDGTRLSIL.

The chain employs TRBV29-1 and TRBJ1-1; weak D call: TRBD1 (6 bases). The germline V and J ends were trimmed by 5 bases and 4 bases, with 11 bases remaining between them. Germline CDR1 is SQVTM and CDR2 is ANQGSEA. This CDR3 contains 12 residues. CDR3 region: CSVRQGLTEAFF. For the CDR3, the DNA is TGCAGCGTTCGGCAGGGGCTCACTGAAGCTTTCTTT. The entire variable domain, with the rest obtained from reference TRBV29-1 and TRBJ1-1, is as follows: SAVISQKPSRDICQRGTSLTIQCQVDSQVTMMFWYRQQPGQSLTLIATANQGSEATYESGFVIDKFPISRPNLTFSTLTVSNMSPEDSSIYLCSVRQGLTEAFFGQGTRLTVV.

V and J are TRBV4-1 and TRBJ1-2, with D possibly TRBD1 on 6 matching bases. The V gene lost 0 bases and the J gene lost 7 bases, with 18 bases spanning the gap. Germline values: CDR1 MGHRA, CDR2 YSYEKL. The CDR3 is 16 amino acids. The CDR3 spells CASSQDGTGARGGYTF. The CDR3 nucleotides read TGCGCCAGCAGCCAAGATGGGACGGGGGCCCGGGGTGGCTACACCTTC.

The rearrangement joins TRBV24-1 to TRBJ2-7; D not certain. V gave up 1 base and J gave up 6 bases, with 9 bases separating them. This CDR3 has 13 amino acids. Per the germline V gene, CDR1 is KGHDR and CDR2 is SFDVKD. CDR3 region: CATSDFSGIEQYF. The CDR3 DNA sequence: TGTGCCACCAGTGATTTTTCAGGTATCGAGCAGTACTTC.

The chain uses TRBV7-2 and TRBJ1-6; D unclear. V lost 5 bases and J 10 bases, leaving 12 bases between the germline ends. The CDR3 contains 13 residues. CDR1 SGHTA and CDR2 FQGNSA come from the germline V gene. The CDR3 is CASSPEANSPLHF. DNA of the CDR3: TGTGCCAGCAGCCCCGAGGCAAACTCACCCCTCCACTTT.

The V call is TRBV5-6, the J call TRBJ2-7; 9 nucleotides align to TRBD1. The V gene end was trimmed by 0 bases and the J gene end by 2 bases; junction bases not matched to a gene: 3. The CDR3 has 15 amino acids. CDR1 is SGHDT, CDR2 YYEEEE, per germline. The CDR3 spells CASSLGDRAPYEQYV. DNA for the CDR3: TGTGCCAGCAGCTTGGGGGACAGGGCCCCCTACGAGCAGTACGTC.

The chain has TRBV19 and TRBJ2-5, with 12 bases lining up with TRBD1. This CDR3 region has 15 residues. Trimming removed 7 bases from V and 6 bases from J; junction bases left unmatched: 9. Germline V CDR1 and CDR2: LNHDA, SQIVND (reference sequence). The chain's CDR3 is CASNAGTGGAKTQYF. CDR3 bases: TGTGCCAGTAACGCCGGGACAGGGGGCGCAAAGACCCAGTACTTC. The whole variable domain, filled in from reference TRBV19 and TRBJ2-5, reads DGGITQSPKYLFRKEGQNVTLSCEQNLNHDAMYWYRQDPGQGLRLIYYSQIVNDFQKGDIAEGYSVSREKKESFPLTVTSAQKNPTAFYLCASNAGTGGAKTQYFGPGTRLLVL.

The genes are TRBV27 and TRBJ1-5; D call uncertain. The CDR3 totals 14 residues. Trimming removed 2 bases at V and 3 bases at J, with 8 bases between. Germline CDR1 reads MNHEY; CDR2 reads SMNVEV (reference sequence). CDR3: CASSLVKTNQPQHF. Here the CDR3 DNA reads TGTGCCAGCAGTTTAGTGAAAACCAATCAGCCCCAGCATTTT.

The chain carries TRBV7-2 and TRBJ1-5; the D gene is possibly TRBD1 (6 bases). Trimming took off 4 bases at V and 6 bases at J, with 16 bases between the two ends. In germline, CDR1 is SGHTA, CDR2 FQGNSA. The CDR3 is 15 amino acids. This CDR3 reads CASSSYGGRGQPQHF. The CDR3 nucleotides are TGTGCCAGCAGCTCTTACGGGGGGCGCGGTCAGCCCCAGCATTTT. Based on the CDR3 plus reference TRBV7-2 and TRBJ1-5, the full variable domain is GAGVSQSPSNKVTEKGKDVELRCDPISGHTALYWYRQSLGQGLEFLIYFQGNSAPDKSGLPSDRFSAERTGGSVSTLTIQRTQQEDSAVYLCASSSYGGRGQPQHFGDGTRLSIL.

The chain links TRBV5-4 to TRBJ2-2; TRBD1 agrees at 9 bases. This CDR3 has 15 residues. CDR1 and CDR2 (germline): SGHNT, YYREEE (reference sequence). The ends lost 4 bases at V and 6 bases at J; junction bases unmatched: 7. In DNA form, the CDR3 reads TGTGCCAGCAGCAGGGGGACAGGGTCCTCCGGGGAGCTGTTTTTT. Residues: CASSRGTGSSGELFF.

The J gene is TRBJ2-5, the V gene TRBV7-9; tentatively, D is TRBD1 or TRBD2 (6 bases each). The CDR3 length is 16 residues. CDR1 is SEHNR, CDR2 FQNEAQ, per germline (reference sequence). Trimming stripped 0 bases from V and 4 bases from J, with 15 bases between. CDR3 sequence: CASSLAKIGGLETQYF. CDR3 bases: TGTGCCAGCAGCTTAGCAAAAATCGGGGGCCTAGAGACCCAGTACTTC.

The CDR3 here is CASSFTGYGYTF. CDR3 sequence (DNA): TGTGCCAGCAGCTTTACGGGCTATGGCTACACCTTC. The chain carries TRBV7-2 and TRBJ1-2; D not certain. V lost 3 bases, J lost 4 bases, and 6 bases lay in between. The CDR3 is 12 residues long. Germline assignment: CDR1 SGHTA and CDR2 FQGNSA.

The V call is TRBV5-1, the J call TRBJ2-5; 7 nucleotides line up with TRBD1. The V gene's germline CDR1 is SGHRS and CDR2 YFSETQ. The CDR3 sequence is 15 residues long. V gave up 3 bases and J gave up 2 bases; unmatched junction bases: 7. The DNA of the CDR3 is TGCGCCAGCAGCTACCGGGACAGACTTCAAGAGACCCAGTACTTC. It encodes CASSYRDRLQETQYF.

The chain combines TRBV20-1 with TRBJ2-5, with no clear D. The CDR3 covers 10 residues. CDR1 is DFQATT, CDR2 SNEGSKA, per germline (reference sequence). V lost 2 bases, J lost 5 bases, and 3 bases lay in between. The CDR3 sequence: CSARSETQYF. The CDR3 nucleotides read TGCAGTGCTAGATCCGAGACCCAGTACTTC.

The V and J genes are TRBV10-3 and TRBJ2-7; maybe TRBD2 (7 bases). This CDR3 region has 13 residues. In germline, CDR1 is ENHRY, CDR2 SYGVKD. Trimming took off 5 bases at V and 3 bases at J, with 11 bases between the two ends. The DNA for the CDR3 is TGTGCCATCAGTTCAGGGGAGGGCTACGAGCAGTACGTC. It codes for CAISSGEGYEQYV.

The CDR3 sequence is CASSENSKETQYF. The CDR3 bases are TGTGCCAGCAGTGAAAACTCAAAAGAGACCCAGTACTTC. V is TRBV2 and J is TRBJ2-5; D is ambiguous. CDR1 is SNHLY, CDR2 FYNNEI, per germline. The V and J ends lost 2 bases and 3 bases respectively, with 7 bases between them. The CDR3 loop spans 13 amino acids.

This chain links TRBV24-1 with TRBJ1-4; tentatively, D is TRBD1 (5 bases). The CDR3 loop spans 15 amino acids. Per the germline V gene, CDR1 is KGHDR and CDR2 is SFDVKD. With 6 bases removed from V and 8 bases from J, the gap between germline ends came to 18 bases. CDR3 region: CATSSSAGEGEKLFF. CDR3 coding DNA: TGTGCCACCAGTTCCTCTGCGGGGGAAGGGGAAAAACTGTTTTTT.

This clone was counted only a few times. J is TRBJ1-1 and V is TRBV6-5; 8 bases align to TRBD1. The ends lost 5 bases at V and 11 bases at J; junction bases unmatched: 13. Germline V gene sequence: CDR1 MNHEY, CDR2 SVGAGI. The CDR3 totals 14 residues. CDR3 residues: CASSRQGTTLNAFF. CDR3 coding DNA: TGTGCCAGCAGTAGACAGGGGACAACACTGAACGCTTTCTTT.